Listed here are 23 T cell receptor beta chains from one sample, sequenced in a study of blood T cell repertoires in COVID-19. Profiling relied on immunoSEQ multiplex PCR, and the TCRdb table lists in-frame clones only, not all of them. The sample has approximately 360,000 clones, almost 90% seen once. The sample was peripheral blood. Every receptor here comes from a man between 18 and 35 years old with active or convalescent COVID-19.

V is TRBV3-1 (or the pseudogene TRBV3-2) and J is TRBJ1-5, with unresolved D. V dropped 1 base and J dropped 0 bases, with 19 bases sitting between them. CDR3 size: 19 residues. Germline CDR1 LGHDT, CDR2 YNNKEL (reference sequence). DNA of the CDR3: TGTGCCAGCAGCCAAGTAAAAATAATAGACGGAGATAGCAATCAGCCCCAGCATTTT. Translated, it gives CASSQVKIIDGDSNQPQHF.

This clone came up once. The chain employs TRBV7-8 and TRBJ2-2; D remains ambiguous. There are 13 residues in the CDR3. Germline values: CDR1 SGHVS, CDR2 FQNEAQ. V lost 3 bases, J lost 5 bases, and 7 bases lay in between. CDR3 nucleotides: TGTGCCAGCAGCTTTGGCAGGACCGGGGAGCTGTTTTTT. Protein sequence: CASSFGRTGELFF. Complete variable domain (other parts from reference TRBV7-8 and TRBJ2-2): GAGVSQSPRYKVAKRGQDVALRCDPISGHVSLFWYQQALGQGPEFLTYFQNEAQLDKSGLPSDRFFAERPEGSVSTLKIQRTQQEDSAVYLCASSFGRTGELFFGEGSRLTVL.

The chain recombines TRBV7-8 with TRBJ1-1, with TRBD1 matching over 11 bases. The CDR3 length is 16 residues. Germline loops: CDR1 SGHVS, CDR2 FQNEAQ. The ends lost 4 bases at V and 4 bases at J; junction bases unmatched: 8. Here the CDR3 reads CASSWTGGPGFTEAFF. CDR3 nucleotides: TGTGCCAGCAGCTGGACAGGGGGCCCGGGTTTCACTGAAGCTTTCTTT.

The chain recombines TRBV6-5 with TRBJ2-7; 9 bases are shared with TRBD1. Germline V CDR1 and CDR2: MNHEY, SVGAGI. This CDR3 is built from 14 residues. The V segment lost 6 bases and the J segment 1 base; nucleotides outside the gene matches: 4. The CDR3 spells CASSPGQGSYEQYF. The CDR3 coding sequence is TGTGCCAGCAGCCCGGGACAGGGATCCTACGAGCAGTACTTC.

V is TRBV6-5 and J is TRBJ1-2, with D perhaps TRBD1 (6 bases). Per the germline V gene, CDR1 is MNHEY and CDR2 is SVGAGI. The CDR3 totals 15 residues. The germline V and J ends were trimmed by 5 bases and 8 bases, with 21 bases remaining between them. The CDR3 protein is CASSPVGATLEGYTF. The CDR3 DNA follows: TGTGCCAGCAGTCCCGTGGGGGCGACCCTGGAGGGCTACACCTTC.

V gene TRBV28 combines with J gene TRBJ1-6; no firm D call. From germline, CDR1 is MDHEN and CDR2 SYDVKM. The length of the CDR3 is 16 residues. Trimming shortened V by 5 bases and J by 0 bases, and 11 bases separated the two germline ends. For the CDR3, the DNA is TGTGCCAGCAGTCCCCGGTGGAGCTCCTATAATTCACCCCTCCACTTT. Its translation: CASSPRWSSYNSPLHF.

The table lists this clone with a count of one. The chain recombines TRBV21-1 with TRBJ1-5; the table's D call, TRBD1, was not checked against the DNA. TRBV21-1 is a pseudogene locus. This CDR3 spans 19 amino acids. The CDR3 protein is CASSKRQGDYSYSNQPQHF. The CDR3 DNA reads TGTGCCAGCAGCAAACGCCAGGGTGATTATTCATATAGCAATCAGCCCCAGCATTTT.

This chain joins TRBV4-1 and TRBJ1-2; a possible D gene is TRBD1 (5 bases). V lost 3 bases, J lost 4 bases, and 12 bases lay in between. Germline-derived CDR1 and CDR2 are MGHRA and YSYEKL. The CDR3 spans 14 residues. The CDR3 sequence is CASSHGGGVYGYTF. The CDR3 DNA reads TGCGCCAGCAGCCATGGGGGAGGGGTCTATGGCTACACCTTC.

The gene calls are TRBV7-9 and TRBJ2-3, with 15 positions matching TRBD2. Looked up from germline, CDR1 is SEHNR and CDR2 is FQNEAQ (reference sequence). The CDR3 contains 18 residues. V dropped 5 bases and J dropped 7; count of bases not matched to a gene: 13. The CDR3 nucleotides are TGTGCCAGCAGCCCCCGGACTAGCGGGAGGGATTCGGTGCATACGCAGTATTTT. Encoded protein: CASSPRTSGRDSVHTQYF.

The chain employs TRBV5-1 and TRBJ1-4; 8 bases align to TRBD1. The CDR3 is 15 residues long. V trimming: 4 bases; J trimming: 6 bases; junction bases outside the gene matches: 8. CDR1 SGHRS and CDR2 YFSETQ come from the germline V gene. The CDR3 spells CASSTTGGTDEKLFF. The DNA of the CDR3 is TGCGCCAGCAGCACTACAGGGGGGACGGATGAAAAACTGTTTTTT.

The CDR3 coding sequence is TGTGCCTGGAGGGACGGACTAGCGGGACCGAGGAGTGAGCAGTTCTTC. As protein: CAWRDGLAGPRSEQFF. This chain links TRBV30 with TRBJ2-1; 12 nucleotides agree with TRBD2. Germline CDR1 reads GTSNPN; CDR2 reads SVGIG (reference sequence). V shed 3 bases, J shed 9 bases, and the junction held 12 bases outside the gene matches. This CDR3 is built from 16 residues.

V usage is TRBV4-2 and J usage is TRBJ2-1; 8 bases map to TRBD1. V lost 0 bases to trimming and J lost 10 bases; unmatched junction nucleotides: 11. The CDR3 has 16 amino acids. Germline V lookup: CDR1 LGHNA, CDR2 YNFKEQ. The CDR3 reads CASSQDATGVLIEQFF. CDR3 coding DNA: TGTGCCAGCAGCCAAGATGCGACAGGGGTTTTAATCGAGCAGTTCTTC.

In DNA form, the CDR3 reads TGTGCCAGCAGTTTGACGGGGGGAGAGACCCAGTACTTC. Protein: CASSLTGGETQYF. The chain joins TRBV7-3 to TRBJ2-5; 7 bases agree with TRBD2. The V gene end was trimmed by 6 bases and the J gene end by 4 bases; junction bases not matched to a gene: 5. The CDR3 consists of 13 residues. Germline loops: CDR1 SGHTA, CDR2 FQGTGA.

CDR3 region: CASSLSTGNLGGYTF. The DNA for the CDR3 is TGTGCCAGCAGTTTATCGACAGGGAATCTCGGTGGCTACACCTTC. V is TRBV28 and J is TRBJ1-2; 7 bases are a match to TRBD1. The CDR3 has 15 amino acids. Germline CDR1 and CDR2: MDHEN and SYDVKM. J gave up 7 bases and V 1 base, and 9 bases lay outside the gene matches.

The chain is built from TRBV6-5 and TRBJ1-2, with TRBD1 identical over 9 bases. V shed 5 bases and J 3 bases; nucleotides not matched to a gene: 7. The CDR3 is 15 residues long. In germline, CDR1 is MNHEY, CDR2 SVGAGI. CDR3 DNA: TGTGCCAGCAGTATCGGTGACAGGGGGGACTATGGCTACACCTTC. It yields the protein CASSIGDRGDYGYTF.

Comments on this clone: An end of the junction does not agree with germline; a read error may underlie this. V and J are TRBV7-7 and TRBJ2-1, with 11 bases aligning to TRBD2. Germline CDR1 reads SSHAT; CDR2 reads FNYEAQ (reference sequence). The CDR3 runs to 15 residues. The CDR3 spells CASSTSGSKGNEQFF. CDR3 in DNA: TGTGCTAGCAGCACTAGCGGGAGTAAGGGCAATGAGCAGTTCTTC. Variable domain in full (rest from reference TRBV7-7 and TRBJ2-1): GAGVSQSPRYKVTKRGQDVTLRCDPISSHATLYWYQQALGQGPEFLTYFNYEAQPDKSGLPSDRFSAERPEGSISTLTIQRTEQRDSAMYRCASSTSGSKGNEQFFGPGTRLTVL.

The V gene is TRBV27, the J gene TRBJ2-7, with 13 bases fitting TRBD2. Germline V gene data show CDR1 as MNHEY and CDR2 as SMNVEV (reference sequence). CDR3 size: 15 residues. Trimming cost V 3 bases and J 3 bases; bases outside gene matches: 2. The CDR3 DNA is TGTGCCAGCAGTTTGGGACTAGCGGGAAACTACGAGCAGTACTTC. Translating it yields CASSLGLAGNYEQYF.

The chain recombines TRBV7-2 with TRBJ1-5, with D perhaps TRBD1 (6 bases). Germline CDR1 and CDR2: SGHTA and FQGNSA. V lost 5 bases to trimming and J lost 2 bases, with 16 bases between them. The CDR3 is made up of 16 amino acids. The CDR3 region has the DNA TGTGCCAGCAGCCAAAACAATAACAGGGGCAATCAGCCCCAGCATTTT. Translating gives CASSQNNNRGNQPQHF.

The chain carries TRBV7-9 and TRBJ1-2, with D unresolved. This CDR3 contains 14 residues. Looked up from germline, CDR1 is SEHNR and CDR2 is FQNEAQ (reference sequence). The V and J ends lost 2 bases and 6 bases respectively, with 13 bases between them. CDR3 DNA sequence: TGTGCCAGCAGCTTAATCGGGAGGTTGGATGGCTACACCTTC. Translating it yields CASSLIGRLDGYTF. Based on the CDR3 plus reference TRBV7-9 and TRBJ1-2, the full variable domain is DTGVSQNPRHKITKRGQNVTFRCDPISEHNRLYWYRQTLGQGPEFLTYFQNEAQLEKSRLLSDRFSAERPKGSFSTLEIQRTEQGDSAMYLCASSLIGRLDGYTFGSGTRLTVV.

The chain joins TRBV3-1 (or the pseudogene TRBV3-2) to TRBJ2-1, with 14 bases aligning to TRBD2. The CDR3 loop spans 17 amino acids. From germline, CDR1 is LGHDT and CDR2 YNNKEL (reference sequence). V shed 1 base and J 9 bases; nucleotides not matched to a gene: 8. CDR3 loop: CASSQARLAGGPGEQFF. CDR3 DNA sequence: TGTGCCAGCAGCCAAGCTCGACTAGCGGGGGGGCCGGGTGAGCAGTTCTTC.

The chain links TRBV6-2 or TRBV6-3 to TRBJ2-5; TRBD2 agrees at 7 bases. V shed 4 bases and J 3 bases; nucleotides not matched to a gene: 8. CDR1 is MNHEY and CDR2 is SVGEGT in the germline V gene. The CDR3 covers 15 residues. The CDR3 DNA follows: TGTGCCAGCAGTTCTCCGAGCGGGGCTAAAGAGACCCAGTACTTC. It codes for CASSSPSGAKETQYF.

DNA for the CDR3: TGCGCCAGCAGCCGAGGGCGAGGTTCACCCCTCCACTTT. Protein sequence: CASSRGRGSPLHF. The genes are TRBV4-3 and TRBJ1-6; D is unclear. V dropped 4 bases and J dropped 9 bases, with 10 bases sitting between them. The CDR3 is made up of 13 amino acids. The germline V gene encodes CDR1 LGHNA and CDR2 YSLEER.

The chain links TRBV28 to TRBJ2-7, with unresolved D. The germline CDR1 and CDR2 sequences are MDHEN and SYDVKM. This CDR3 spans 14 amino acids. The germline V and J ends were trimmed by 7 bases and 1 base, with 14 bases remaining between them. In nucleotides, the CDR3 is TGTGCCAGCAACACCGGGTTCGCGTCCTACGAGCAGTACTTC. Amino acid sequence: CASNTGFASYEQYF.